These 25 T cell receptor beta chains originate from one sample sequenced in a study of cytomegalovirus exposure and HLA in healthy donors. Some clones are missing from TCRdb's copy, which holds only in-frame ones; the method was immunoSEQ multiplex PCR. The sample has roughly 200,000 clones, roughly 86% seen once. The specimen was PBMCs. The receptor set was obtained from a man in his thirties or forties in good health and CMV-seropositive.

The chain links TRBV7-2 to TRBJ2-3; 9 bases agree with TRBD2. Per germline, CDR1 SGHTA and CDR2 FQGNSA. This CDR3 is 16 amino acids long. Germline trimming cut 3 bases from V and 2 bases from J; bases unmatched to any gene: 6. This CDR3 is CASSLASGASTDTQYF. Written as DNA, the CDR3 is TGTGCCAGCAGCTTGGCTAGCGGGGCTTCCACAGATACGCAGTATTTT.

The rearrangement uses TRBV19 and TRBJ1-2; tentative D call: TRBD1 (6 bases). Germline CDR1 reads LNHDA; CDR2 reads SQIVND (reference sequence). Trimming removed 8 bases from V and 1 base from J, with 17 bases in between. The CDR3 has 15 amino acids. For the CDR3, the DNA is TGTGCCAGTTTCGACAGGAGTCAACATAACTATGGCTACACCTTC. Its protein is CASFDRSQHNYGYTF.

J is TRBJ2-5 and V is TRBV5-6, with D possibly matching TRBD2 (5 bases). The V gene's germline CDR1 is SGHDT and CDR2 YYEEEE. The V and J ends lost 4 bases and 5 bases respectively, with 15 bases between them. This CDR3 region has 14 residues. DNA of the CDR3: TGTGCCAGCAGCCGCGGGTTTTTGGGGGAGACCCAGTACTTC. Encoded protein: CASSRGFLGETQYF.

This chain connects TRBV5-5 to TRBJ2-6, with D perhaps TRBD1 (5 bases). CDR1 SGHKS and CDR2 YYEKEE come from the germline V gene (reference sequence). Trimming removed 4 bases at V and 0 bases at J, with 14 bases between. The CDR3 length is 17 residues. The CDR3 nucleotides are TGTGCCAGCAGCACTCCGCAGGGCTCCTCTGGGGCCAACGTCCTGACTTTC. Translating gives CASSTPQGSSGANVLTF.

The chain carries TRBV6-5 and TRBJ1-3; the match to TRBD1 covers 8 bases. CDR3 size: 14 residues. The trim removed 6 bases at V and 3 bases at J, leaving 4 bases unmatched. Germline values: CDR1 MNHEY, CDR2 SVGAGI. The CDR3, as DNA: TGTGCCAGCAGAGGGACAGGATATGGAAACACCATATATTTT. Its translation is CASRGTGYGNTIYF.

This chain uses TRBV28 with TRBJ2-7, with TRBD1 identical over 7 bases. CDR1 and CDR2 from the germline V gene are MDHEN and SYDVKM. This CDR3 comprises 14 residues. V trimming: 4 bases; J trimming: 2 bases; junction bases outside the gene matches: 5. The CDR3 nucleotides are TGTGCCAGCAGTTCCCCGGGACAGCCCTACGAGCAGTACTTC. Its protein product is CASSSPGQPYEQYF.

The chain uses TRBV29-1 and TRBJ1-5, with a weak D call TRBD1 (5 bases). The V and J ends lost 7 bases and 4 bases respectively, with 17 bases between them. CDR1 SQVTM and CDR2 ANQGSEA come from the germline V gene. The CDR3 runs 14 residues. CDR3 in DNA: TGCAGCGCTGTCACTACAGGAGGGAATCAGCCCCAGCATTTT. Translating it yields CSAVTTGGNQPQHF.

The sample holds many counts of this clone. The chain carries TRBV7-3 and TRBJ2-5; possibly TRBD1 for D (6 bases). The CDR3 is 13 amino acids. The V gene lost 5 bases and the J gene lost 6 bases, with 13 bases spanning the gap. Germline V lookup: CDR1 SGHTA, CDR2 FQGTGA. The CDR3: CASSIDRFQTQYF. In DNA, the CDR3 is TGTGCCAGCAGCATTGACAGGTTCCAGACCCAGTACTTC.

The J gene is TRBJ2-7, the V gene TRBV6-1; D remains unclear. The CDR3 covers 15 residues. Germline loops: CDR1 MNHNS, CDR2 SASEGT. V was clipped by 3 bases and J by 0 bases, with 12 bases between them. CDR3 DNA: TGTGCCAGCAGTGAGGGAACGAACCTCTCCTACGAGCAGTACTTC. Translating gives CASSEGTNLSYEQYF.

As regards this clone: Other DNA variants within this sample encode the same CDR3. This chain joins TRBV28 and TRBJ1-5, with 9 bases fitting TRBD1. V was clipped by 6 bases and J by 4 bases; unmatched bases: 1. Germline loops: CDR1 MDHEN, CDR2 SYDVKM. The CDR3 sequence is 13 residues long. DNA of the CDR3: TGTGCCAGCAGGACAGGGGGGAATCAGCCCCAGCATTTT. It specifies CASRTGGNQPQHF. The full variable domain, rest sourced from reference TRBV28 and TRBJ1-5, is DVKVTQSSRYLVKRTGEKVFLECVQDMDHENMFWYRQDPGLGLRLIYFSYDVKMKEKGDIPEGYSVSREKKERFSLILESASTNQTSMYLCASRTGGNQPQHFGDGTRLSIL.

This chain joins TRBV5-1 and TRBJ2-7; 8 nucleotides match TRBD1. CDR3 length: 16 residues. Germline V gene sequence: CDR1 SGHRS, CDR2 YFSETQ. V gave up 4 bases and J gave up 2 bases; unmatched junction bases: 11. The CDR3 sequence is CASSRMGQEDTYEQYF. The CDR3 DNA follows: TGCGCCAGCAGCAGAATGGGACAGGAGGATACCTACGAGCAGTACTTC.

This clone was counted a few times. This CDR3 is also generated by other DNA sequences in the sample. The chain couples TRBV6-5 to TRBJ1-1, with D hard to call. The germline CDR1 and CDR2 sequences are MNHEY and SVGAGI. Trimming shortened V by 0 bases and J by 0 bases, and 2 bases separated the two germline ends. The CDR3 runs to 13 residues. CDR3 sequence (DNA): TGTGCCAGCAGTTACTCGATGAACACTGAAGCTTTCTTT. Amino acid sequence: CASSYSMNTEAFF.

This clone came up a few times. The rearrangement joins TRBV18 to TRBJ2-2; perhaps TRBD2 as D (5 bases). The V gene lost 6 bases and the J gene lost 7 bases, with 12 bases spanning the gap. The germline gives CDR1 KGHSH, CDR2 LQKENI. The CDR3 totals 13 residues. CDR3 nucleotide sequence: TGTGCCAGCTCCCGGGATCAGGACGGGGAGCTGTTTTTT. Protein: CASSRDQDGELFF. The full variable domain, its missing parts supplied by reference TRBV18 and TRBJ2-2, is NAGVMQNPRHLVRRRGQEARLRCSPMKGHSHVYWYRQLPEEGLKFMVYLQKENIIDESGMPKERFSAEFPKEGPSILRIQQVVRGDSAAYFCASSRDQDGELFFGEGSRLTVL.

CDR3 amino acids: CASSLAGELFF. The CDR3 nucleotides are TGCGCCAGCAGCTTGGCCGGGGAGCTGTTTTTT. The chain has TRBV5-1 and TRBJ2-2; no reliable D call. This CDR3 comprises 11 residues. Looked up from germline, CDR1 is SGHRS and CDR2 is YFSETQ. With 0 bases removed from V and 6 bases from J, the gap between germline ends came to 0 bases.

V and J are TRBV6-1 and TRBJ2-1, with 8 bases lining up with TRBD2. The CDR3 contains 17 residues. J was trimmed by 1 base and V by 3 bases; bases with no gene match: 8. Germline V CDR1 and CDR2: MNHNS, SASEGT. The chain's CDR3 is CASSDPESGGSYNEQFF. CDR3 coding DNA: TGTGCCAGCAGTGACCCCGAATCGGGAGGGTCCTACAATGAGCAGTTCTTC.

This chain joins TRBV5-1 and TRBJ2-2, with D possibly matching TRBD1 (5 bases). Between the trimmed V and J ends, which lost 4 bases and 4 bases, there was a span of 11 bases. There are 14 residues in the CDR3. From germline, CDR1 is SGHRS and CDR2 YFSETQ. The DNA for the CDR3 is TGCGCCAGCAGCCAGGGCTTCGGCACCGGGGAGCTGTTTTTT. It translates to CASSQGFGTGELFF.

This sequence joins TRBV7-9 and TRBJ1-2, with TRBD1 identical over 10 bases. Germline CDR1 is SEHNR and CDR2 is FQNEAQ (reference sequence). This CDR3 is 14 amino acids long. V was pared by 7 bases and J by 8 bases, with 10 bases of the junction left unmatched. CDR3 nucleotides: TGTGCCAGCACTTTCGACAGGGGGCGCACAGGCTACACCTTC. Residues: CASTFDRGRTGYTF.

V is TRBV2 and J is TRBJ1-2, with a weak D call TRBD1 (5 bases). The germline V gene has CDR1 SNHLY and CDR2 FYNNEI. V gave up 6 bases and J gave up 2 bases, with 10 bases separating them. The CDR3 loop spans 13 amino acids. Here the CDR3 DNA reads TGTGCCAGCAGGGTCGGGGGGAACTATGGCTACACCTTC. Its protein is CASRVGGNYGYTF.

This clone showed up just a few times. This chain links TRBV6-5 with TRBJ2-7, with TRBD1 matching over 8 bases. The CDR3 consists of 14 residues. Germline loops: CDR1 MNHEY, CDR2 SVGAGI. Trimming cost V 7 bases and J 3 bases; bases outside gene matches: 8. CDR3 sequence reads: CASNRGQGIYEQYF. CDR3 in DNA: TGTGCCAGCAACCGCGGACAGGGAATCTACGAGCAGTACTTC.

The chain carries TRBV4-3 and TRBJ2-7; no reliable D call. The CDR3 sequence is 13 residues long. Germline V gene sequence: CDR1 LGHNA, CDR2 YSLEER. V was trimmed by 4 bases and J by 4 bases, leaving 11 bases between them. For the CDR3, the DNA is TGCGCCAGCAGCCGACACCTCCGGTACGAGCAGTACTTC. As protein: CASSRHLRYEQYF.

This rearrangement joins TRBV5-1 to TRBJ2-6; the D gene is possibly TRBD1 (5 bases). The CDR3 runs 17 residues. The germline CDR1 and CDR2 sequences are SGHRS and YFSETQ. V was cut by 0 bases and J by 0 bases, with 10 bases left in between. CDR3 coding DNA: TGCGCCAGCAGCTTGGACAGGCCCAACTCTGGGGCCAACGTCCTGACTTTC. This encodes CASSLDRPNSGANVLTF.

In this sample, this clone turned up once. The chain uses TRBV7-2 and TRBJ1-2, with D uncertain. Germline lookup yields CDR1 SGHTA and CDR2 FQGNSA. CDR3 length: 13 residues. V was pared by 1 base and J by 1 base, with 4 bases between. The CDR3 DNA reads TGTGCCAGCAGCTTAGACAATAACTATGGCTACACCTTC. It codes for CASSLDNNYGYTF.

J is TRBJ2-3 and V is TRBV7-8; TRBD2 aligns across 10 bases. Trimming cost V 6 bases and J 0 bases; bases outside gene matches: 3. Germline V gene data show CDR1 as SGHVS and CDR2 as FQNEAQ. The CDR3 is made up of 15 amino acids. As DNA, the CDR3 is TGTGCCAGCAGTCAACTAGCGGGGAGCACAGATACGCAGTATTTT. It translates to CASSQLAGSTDTQYF. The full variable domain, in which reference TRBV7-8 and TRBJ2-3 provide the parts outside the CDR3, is GAGVSQSPRYKVAKRGQDVALRCDPISGHVSLFWYQQALGQGPEFLTYFQNEAQLDKSGLPSDRFFAERPEGSVSTLKIQRTQQEDSAVYLCASSQLAGSTDTQYFGPGTRLTVL.

The CDR3 DNA reads as TGTGCCAGCAGTTTAGGGGGACGGATGAACACTGAAGCTTTCTTT. Translation: CASSLGGRMNTEAFF. The gene calls are TRBV6-5 and TRBJ1-1; D is perhaps TRBD1 (6 bases). The CDR3 has 15 residues. Germline V gives CDR1 MNHEY, CDR2 SVGAGI. The V gene lost 4 bases and the J gene lost 0 bases, with 12 bases spanning the gap.

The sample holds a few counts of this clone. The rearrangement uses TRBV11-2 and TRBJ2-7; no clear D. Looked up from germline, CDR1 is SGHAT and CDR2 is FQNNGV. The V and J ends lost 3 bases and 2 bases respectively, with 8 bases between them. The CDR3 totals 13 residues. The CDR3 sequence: CASSFRVTYEQYF. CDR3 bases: TGTGCCAGCAGCTTTCGCGTCACCTACGAGCAGTACTTC. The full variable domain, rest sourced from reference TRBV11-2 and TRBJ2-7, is EAGVAQSPRYKIIEKRQSVAFWCNPISGHATLYWYQQILGQGPKLLIQFQNNGVVDDSQLPKDRFSAERLKGVDSTLKIQPAKLEDSAVYLCASSFRVTYEQYFGPGTRLTVT.